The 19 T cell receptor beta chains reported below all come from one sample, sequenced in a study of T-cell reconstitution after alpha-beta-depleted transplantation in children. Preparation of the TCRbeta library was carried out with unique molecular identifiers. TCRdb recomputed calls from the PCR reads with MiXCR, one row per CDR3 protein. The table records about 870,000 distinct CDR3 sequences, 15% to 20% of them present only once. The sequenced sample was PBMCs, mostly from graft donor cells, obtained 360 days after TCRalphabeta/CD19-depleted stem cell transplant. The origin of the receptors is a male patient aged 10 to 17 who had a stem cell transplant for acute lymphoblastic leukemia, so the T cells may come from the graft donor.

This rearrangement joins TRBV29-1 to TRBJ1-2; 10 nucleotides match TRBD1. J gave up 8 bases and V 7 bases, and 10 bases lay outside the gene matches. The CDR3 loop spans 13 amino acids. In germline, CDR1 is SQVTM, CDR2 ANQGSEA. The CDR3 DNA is TGCAGCGCTGCGGACAGGGGGATTGGGGGCTACACCTTC. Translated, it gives CSAADRGIGGYTF.

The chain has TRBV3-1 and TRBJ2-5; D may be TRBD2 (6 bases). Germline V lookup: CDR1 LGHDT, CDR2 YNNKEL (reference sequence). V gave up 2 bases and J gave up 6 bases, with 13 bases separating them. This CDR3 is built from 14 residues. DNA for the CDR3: TGTGCCAGCAGCCAACCCGCTGGAGGGAAGACCCAGTACTTC. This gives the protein CASSQPAGGKTQYF.

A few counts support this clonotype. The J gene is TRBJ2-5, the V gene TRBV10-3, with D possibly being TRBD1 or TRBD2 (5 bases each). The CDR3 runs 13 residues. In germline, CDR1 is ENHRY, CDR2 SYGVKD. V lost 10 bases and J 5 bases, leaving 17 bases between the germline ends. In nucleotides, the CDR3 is TGTGCCACCAGCGGTAAGGGACGGGAGACCCAGTACTTC. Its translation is CATSGKGRETQYF.

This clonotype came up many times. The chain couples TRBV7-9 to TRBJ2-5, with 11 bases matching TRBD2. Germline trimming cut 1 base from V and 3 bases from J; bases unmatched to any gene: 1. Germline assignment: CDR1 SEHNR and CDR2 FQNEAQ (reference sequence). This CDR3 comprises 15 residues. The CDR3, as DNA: TGTGCCAGCAGCTTAGGGGGACTAGCGGAAGAGACCCAGTACTTC. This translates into CASSLGGLAEETQYF.

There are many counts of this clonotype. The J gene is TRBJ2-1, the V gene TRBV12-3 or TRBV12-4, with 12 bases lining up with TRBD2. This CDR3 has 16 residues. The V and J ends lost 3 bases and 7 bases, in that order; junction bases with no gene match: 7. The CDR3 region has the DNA TGTGCCAGCAGTTTCTCCCTAGGACTAGCGGGAAATGAGCAGTTCTTC. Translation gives CASSFSLGLAGNEQFF.

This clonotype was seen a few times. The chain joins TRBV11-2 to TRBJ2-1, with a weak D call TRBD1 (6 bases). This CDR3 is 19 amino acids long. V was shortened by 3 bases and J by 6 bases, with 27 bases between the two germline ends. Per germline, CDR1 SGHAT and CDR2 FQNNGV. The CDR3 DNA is TGTGCCAGCAGCTTGAAAATTACCGGGACACGTAGGACGTCCAATGAGCAGTTCTTC. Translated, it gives CASSLKITGTRRTSNEQFF.

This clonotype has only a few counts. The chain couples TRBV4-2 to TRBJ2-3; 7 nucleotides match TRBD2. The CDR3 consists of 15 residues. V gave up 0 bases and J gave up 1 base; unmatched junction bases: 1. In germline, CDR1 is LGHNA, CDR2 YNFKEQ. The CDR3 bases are TGTGCCAGCAGCCAAGAGCTAGCGGGCACAGATACGCAGTATTTT. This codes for CASSQELAGTDTQYF.

Here the CDR3 reads CASSPSGRAPNEQFF. In DNA, the CDR3 is TGTGCCAGCAGCCCCAGCGGGAGAGCCCCCAATGAGCAGTTCTTC. V usage is TRBV5-6 and J usage is TRBJ2-1; TRBD2 matches at 8 bases. CDR1 and CDR2 (germline): SGHDT, YYEEEE. V was pared by 4 bases and J by 6 bases, with 9 bases of the junction left unmatched. The CDR3 spans 15 residues. Based on the CDR3 plus reference TRBV5-6 and TRBJ2-1, the full variable domain is DAGVTQSPTHLIKTRGQQVTLRCSPKSGHDTVSWYQQALGQGPQFIFQYYEEEERQRGNFPDRFSGHQFPNYSSELNVNALLLGDSALYLCASSPSGRAPNEQFFGPGTRLTVL.

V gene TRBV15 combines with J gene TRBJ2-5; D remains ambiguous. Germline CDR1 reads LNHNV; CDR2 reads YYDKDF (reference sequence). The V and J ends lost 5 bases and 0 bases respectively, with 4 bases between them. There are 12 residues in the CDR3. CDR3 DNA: TGTGCCACCAGCCCTTACCAAGAGACCCAGTACTTC. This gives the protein CATSPYQETQYF.

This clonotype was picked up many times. This chain's CDR3 is CSVVSGRVPEELFF. The CDR3 DNA is TGCAGCGTTGTTAGCGGGAGAGTCCCCGAGGAGCTGTTTTTT. The rearrangement uses TRBV29-1 and TRBJ2-2; 9 bases map to TRBD2. This CDR3 spans 14 amino acids. V shed 4 bases, J shed 10 bases, and the junction held 10 bases outside the gene matches. Germline loops: CDR1 SQVTM, CDR2 ANQGSEA.

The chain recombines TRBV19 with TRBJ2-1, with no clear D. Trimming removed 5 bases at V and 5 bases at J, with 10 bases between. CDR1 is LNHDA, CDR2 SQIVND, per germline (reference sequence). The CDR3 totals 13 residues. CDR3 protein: CASSLETDNEQFF. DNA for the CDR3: TGTGCCAGTAGTTTGGAGACCGACAATGAGCAGTTCTTC. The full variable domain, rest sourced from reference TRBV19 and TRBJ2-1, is DGGITQSPKYLFRKEGQNVTLSCEQNLNHDAMYWYRQDPGQGLRLIYYSQIVNDFQKGDIAEGYSVSREKKESFPLTVTSAQKNPTAFYLCASSLETDNEQFFGPGTRLTVL.

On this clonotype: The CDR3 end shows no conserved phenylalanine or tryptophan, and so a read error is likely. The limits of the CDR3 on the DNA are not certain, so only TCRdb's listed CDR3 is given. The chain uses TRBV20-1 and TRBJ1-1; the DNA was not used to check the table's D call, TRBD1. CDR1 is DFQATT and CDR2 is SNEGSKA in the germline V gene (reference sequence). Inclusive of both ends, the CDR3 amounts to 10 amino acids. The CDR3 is CSATGTGRGV.

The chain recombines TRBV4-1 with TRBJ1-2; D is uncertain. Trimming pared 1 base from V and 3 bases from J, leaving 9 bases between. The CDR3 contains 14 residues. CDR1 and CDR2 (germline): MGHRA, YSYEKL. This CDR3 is CASSQVVTDYGYTF. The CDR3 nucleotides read TGCGCCAGCAGCCAAGTGGTGACGGACTATGGCTACACCTTC.

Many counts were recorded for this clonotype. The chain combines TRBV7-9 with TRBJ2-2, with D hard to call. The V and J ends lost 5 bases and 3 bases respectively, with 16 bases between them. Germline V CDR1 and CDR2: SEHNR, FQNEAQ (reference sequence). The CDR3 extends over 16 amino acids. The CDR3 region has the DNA TGTGCCAGCAGCCCCCCCATGTACGCGGACACCGGGGAGCTGTTTTTT. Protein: CASSPPMYADTGELFF.

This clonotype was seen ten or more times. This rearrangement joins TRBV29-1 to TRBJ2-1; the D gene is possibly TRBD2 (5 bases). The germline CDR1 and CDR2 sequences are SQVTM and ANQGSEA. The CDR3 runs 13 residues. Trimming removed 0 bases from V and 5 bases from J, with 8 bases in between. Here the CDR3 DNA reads TGCAGCGTTGAAGAGGGAGCCCACAATGAGCAGTTCTTC. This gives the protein CSVEEGAHNEQFF.

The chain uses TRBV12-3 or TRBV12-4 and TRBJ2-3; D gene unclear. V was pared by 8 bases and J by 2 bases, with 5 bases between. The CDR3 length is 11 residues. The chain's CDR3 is CASGVTDTQYF. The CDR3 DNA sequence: TGTGCCAGCGGAGTCACAGATACGCAGTATTTT.

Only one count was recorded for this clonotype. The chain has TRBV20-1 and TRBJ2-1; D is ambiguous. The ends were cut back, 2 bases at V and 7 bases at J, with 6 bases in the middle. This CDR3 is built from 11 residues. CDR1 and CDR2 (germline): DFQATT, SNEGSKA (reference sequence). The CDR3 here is CSARRQNEQFF. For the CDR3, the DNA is TGCAGTGCTAGAAGGCAAAATGAGCAGTTCTTC.

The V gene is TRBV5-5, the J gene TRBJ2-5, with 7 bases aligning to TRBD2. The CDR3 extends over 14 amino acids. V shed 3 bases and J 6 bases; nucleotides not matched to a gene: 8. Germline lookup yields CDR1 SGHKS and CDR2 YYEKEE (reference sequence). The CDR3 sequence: CASSSRDYKKTQYF. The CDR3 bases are TGTGCCAGCAGCTCCCGGGACTACAAGAAGACCCAGTACTTC. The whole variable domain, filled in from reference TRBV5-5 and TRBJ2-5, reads DAGVTQSPTHLIKTRGQQVTLRCSPISGHKSVSWYQQVLGQGPQFIFQYYEKEERGRGNFPDRFSARQFPNYSSELNVNALLLGDSALYLCASSSRDYKKTQYFGPGTRLLVL.

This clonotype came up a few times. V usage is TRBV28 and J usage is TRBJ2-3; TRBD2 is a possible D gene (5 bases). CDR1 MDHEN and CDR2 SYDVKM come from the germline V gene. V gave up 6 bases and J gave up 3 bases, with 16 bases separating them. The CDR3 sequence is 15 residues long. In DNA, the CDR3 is TGTGCCAGCAGCCTACACTCCTCGGGGACAGATACGCAGTATTTT. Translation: CASSLHSSGTDTQYF. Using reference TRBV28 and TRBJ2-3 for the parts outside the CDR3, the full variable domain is DVKVTQSSRYLVKRTGEKVFLECVQDMDHENMFWYRQDPGLGLRLIYFSYDVKMKEKGDIPEGYSVSREKKERFSLILESASTNQTSMYLCASSLHSSGTDTQYFGPGTRLTVL.